The clone carrying this TCR beta chain was counted a single time. Stated treatment: randomized to nivolumab then ipilimumab (arm A) or the reverse (arm B). PBMC sorting kept live CD3+CD8+ cells without CD19 or CD56. The data belong to a study of sequential checkpoint blockade in melanoma. The table came from immunoSEQ multiplex PCR; TCRdb's copy has only in-frame clones and leaves some out. The table has 30,000 to 40,000 clones, about nine tenths seen once. This sequence originates from a human donor with melanoma. This material consisted of CD8+ T cells sorted from blood (inferred from file names), taken from a patient given nivolumab and ipilimumab in sequence.

The CDR3: CASSQGGLREQYF. The CDR3 region has the DNA TGTGCCAGCAGCCAGGGTGGCCTTAGAGAGCAGTACTTC. V and J are TRBV11-2 and TRBJ2-7; weak D call: TRBD1 (5 bases). The germline CDR1 and CDR2 sequences are SGHAT and FQNNGV. V lost 5 bases and J lost 7, with 15 bases in between. This CDR3 has 13 amino acids.